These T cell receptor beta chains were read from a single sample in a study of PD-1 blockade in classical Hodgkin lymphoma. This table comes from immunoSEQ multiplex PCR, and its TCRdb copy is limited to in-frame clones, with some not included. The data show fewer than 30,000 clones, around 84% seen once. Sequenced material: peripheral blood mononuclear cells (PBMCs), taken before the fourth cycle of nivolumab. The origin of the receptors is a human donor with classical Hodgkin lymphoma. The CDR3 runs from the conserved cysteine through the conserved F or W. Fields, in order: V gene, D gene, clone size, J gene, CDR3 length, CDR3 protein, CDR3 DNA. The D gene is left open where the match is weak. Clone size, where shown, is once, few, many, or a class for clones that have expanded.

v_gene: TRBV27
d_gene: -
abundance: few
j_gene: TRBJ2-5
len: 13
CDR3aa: CASSLGRGETQYF
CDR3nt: TGTGCCAGCAGTTTAGGTCGCGGGGAGACCCAGTACTTC

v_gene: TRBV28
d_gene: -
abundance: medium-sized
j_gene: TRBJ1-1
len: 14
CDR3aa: CASSWETENTEAFF
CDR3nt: TGTGCCAGCAGTTGGGAGACAGAGAACACTGAAGCTTTCTTT

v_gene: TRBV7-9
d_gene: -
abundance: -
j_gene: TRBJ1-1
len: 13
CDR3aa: CASSHRQSAEAFF
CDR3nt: TGTGCCAGCAGCCATCGACAGTCGGCTGAAGCTTTCTTT

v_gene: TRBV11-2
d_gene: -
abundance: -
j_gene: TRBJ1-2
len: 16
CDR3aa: CASSLKAGARGYGYTF
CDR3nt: TGTGCCAGCAGCCTCAAGGCCGGGGCAAGGGGGTATGGCTACACCTTC

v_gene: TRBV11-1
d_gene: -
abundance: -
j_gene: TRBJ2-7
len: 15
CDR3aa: CASSLAQGGFYEQYF
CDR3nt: TGTGCCAGCAGCTTAGCGCAGGGGGGATTCTACGAGCAGTACTTC

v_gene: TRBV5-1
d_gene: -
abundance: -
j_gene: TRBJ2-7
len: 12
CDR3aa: CASSFRDEEQYF
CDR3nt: TGCGCCAGCAGCTTCCGGGACGAAGAGCAGTACTTC

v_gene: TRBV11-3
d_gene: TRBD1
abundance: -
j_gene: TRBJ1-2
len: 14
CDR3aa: CASSLADRTYGYTF
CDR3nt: TGTGCCAGCAGCTTGGCGGACAGGACCTATGGCTACACCTTC

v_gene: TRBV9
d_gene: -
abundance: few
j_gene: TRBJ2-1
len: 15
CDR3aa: CASSSQVGSYNEQFF
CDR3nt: TGTGCCAGCAGCTCCCAAGTTGGCTCCTACAATGAGCAGTTCTTC

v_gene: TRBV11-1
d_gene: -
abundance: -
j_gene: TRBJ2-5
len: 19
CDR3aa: CASSLRSWGRRGDKETQYF
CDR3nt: TGTGCCAGCAGCTTACGTAGCTGGGGGCGGAGAGGTGACAAAGAGACCCAGTACTTC

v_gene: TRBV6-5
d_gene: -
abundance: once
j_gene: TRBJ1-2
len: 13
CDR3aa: CASSRGTNDGYTF
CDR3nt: TGTGCCAGCAGTCGCGGGACAAACGATGGCTACACCTTC

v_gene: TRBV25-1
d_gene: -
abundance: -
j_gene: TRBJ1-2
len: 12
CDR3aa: CASRWGNYGYTF
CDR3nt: TGTGCCAGCAGATGGGGTAACTATGGCTACACCTTC

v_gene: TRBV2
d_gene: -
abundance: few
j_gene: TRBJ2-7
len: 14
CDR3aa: CASIEPGGGYEQYF
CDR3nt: TGTGCCAGCATCGAACCGGGGGGCGGGTACGAGCAGTACTTC

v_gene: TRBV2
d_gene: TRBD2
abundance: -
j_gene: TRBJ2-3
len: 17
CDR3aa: CASLPALAGEGTDTQYF
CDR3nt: TGTGCCAGCCTCCCAGCCCTAGCGGGAGAGGGGACAGATACGCAGTATTTT

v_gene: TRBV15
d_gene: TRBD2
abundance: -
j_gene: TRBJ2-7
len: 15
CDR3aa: CATSGTSGGEYEQYF
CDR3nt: TGTGCCACCAGCGGTACTAGCGGGGGGGAGTACGAGCAGTACTTC

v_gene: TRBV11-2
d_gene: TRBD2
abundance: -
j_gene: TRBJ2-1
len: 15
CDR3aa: CASSISGGTYNEQFF
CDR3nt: TGTGCCAGCAGCATTAGCGGGGGGACTTACAATGAGCAGTTCTTC

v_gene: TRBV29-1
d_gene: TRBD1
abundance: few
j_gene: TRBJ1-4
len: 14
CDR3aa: CSVLTGVTNEKLFF
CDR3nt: TGCAGCGTCTTGACAGGGGTTACTAATGAAAAACTGTTTTTT

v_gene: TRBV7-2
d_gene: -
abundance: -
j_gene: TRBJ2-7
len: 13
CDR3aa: CASKGRLGGEQYF
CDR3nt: TGTGCCAGCAAGGGACGCCTTGGGGGCGAGCAGTACTTC

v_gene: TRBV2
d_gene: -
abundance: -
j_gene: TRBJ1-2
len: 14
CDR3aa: CASQGNRGPDGYTF
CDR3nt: TGTGCCAGTCAGGGAAACCGAGGCCCAGATGGCTACACCTTC

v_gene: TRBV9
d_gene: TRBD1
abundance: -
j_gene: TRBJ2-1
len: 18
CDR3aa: CASSIGTGRRAYYNEQFF
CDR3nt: TGTGCCAGCAGCATAGGGACAGGGAGGAGGGCGTACTACAATGAGCAGTTCTTC

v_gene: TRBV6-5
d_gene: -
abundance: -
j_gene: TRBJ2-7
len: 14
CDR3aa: CASWADSYSYEQYF
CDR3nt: TGTGCCAGCTGGGCCGACAGTTATTCCTACGAGCAGTACTTC

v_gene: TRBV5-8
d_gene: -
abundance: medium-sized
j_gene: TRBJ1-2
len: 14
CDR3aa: CASSSAAGSYGYTF
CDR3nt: TGTGCCAGCAGCTCCGCAGCAGGGAGCTATGGCTACACCTTC

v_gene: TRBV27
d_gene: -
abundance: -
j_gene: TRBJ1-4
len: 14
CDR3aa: CASRKTLGNEKLFF
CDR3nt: TGTGCCAGCAGGAAGACGTTGGGTAATGAAAAACTGTTTTTT

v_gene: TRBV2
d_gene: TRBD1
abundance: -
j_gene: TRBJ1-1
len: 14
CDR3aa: CASIRWTGSTEAFF
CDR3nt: TGTGCCAGCATACGTTGGACAGGGAGCACTGAAGCTTTCTTT

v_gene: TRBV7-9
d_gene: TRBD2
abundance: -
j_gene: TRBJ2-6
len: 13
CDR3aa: CAGRVSGANVLTF
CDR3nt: TGTGCCGGGAGGGTGTCTGGGGCCAACGTCCTGACTTTC

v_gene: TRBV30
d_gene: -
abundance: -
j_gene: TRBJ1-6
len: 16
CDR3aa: CAWSVKKVTPGSPLHF
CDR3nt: TGTGCCTGGAGTGTTAAAAAAGTGACCCCTGGTTCACCCCTCCACTTT

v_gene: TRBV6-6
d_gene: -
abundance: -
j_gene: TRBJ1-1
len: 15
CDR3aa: CASSLGDRRGTEAFF
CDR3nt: TGTGCCAGCAGTTTAGGGGATCGACGGGGCACTGAAGCTTTCTTT

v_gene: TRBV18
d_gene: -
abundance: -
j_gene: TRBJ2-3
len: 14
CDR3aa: CASSPMSRTDTQYF
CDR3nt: TGTGCCAGCTCACCAATGTCCCGCACAGATACGCAGTATTTT

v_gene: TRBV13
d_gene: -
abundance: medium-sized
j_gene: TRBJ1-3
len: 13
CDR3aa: CASSWGSGNTIYF
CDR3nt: TGTGCCAGCAGCTGGGGATCTGGAAACACCATATATTTT

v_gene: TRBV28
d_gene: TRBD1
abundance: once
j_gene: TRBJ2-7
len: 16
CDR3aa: CASSLPTGGRSYEQYF
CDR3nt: TGTGCCAGCAGTCTTCCGACAGGGGGCCGGTCCTACGAGCAGTACTTC

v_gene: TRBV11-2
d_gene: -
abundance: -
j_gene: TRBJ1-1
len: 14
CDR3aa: CASSLEGPNTEAFF
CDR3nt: TGTGCCAGCAGCTTAGAAGGGCCGAACACTGAAGCTTTCTTT

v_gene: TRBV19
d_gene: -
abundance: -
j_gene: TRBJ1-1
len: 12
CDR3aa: CASKLMNTEAFF
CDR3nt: TGTGCCAGTAAGCTAATGAACACTGAAGCTTTCTTT

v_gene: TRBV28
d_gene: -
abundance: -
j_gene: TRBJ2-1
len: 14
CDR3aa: CATRQVNPYNEQFF
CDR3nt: TGTGCCACCCGACAGGTAAATCCCTACAATGAGCAGTTCTTC

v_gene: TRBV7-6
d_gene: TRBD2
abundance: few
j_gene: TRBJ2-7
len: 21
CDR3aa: CASSLEASLGLAGGSSYEQYF
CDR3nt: TGTGCCAGCAGCTTAGAGGCGTCACTGGGACTAGCGGGAGGAAGCTCCTACGAGCAGTACTTC

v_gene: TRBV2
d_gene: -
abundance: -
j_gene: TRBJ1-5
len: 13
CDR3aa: CASSEIGNQPQHF
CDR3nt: TGTGCCAGCAGTGAGATCGGCAATCAGCCCCAGCATTTT

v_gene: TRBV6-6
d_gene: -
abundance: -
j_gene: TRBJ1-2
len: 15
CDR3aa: CATLKGSNSRHGYTF
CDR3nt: TGTGCCACCCTTAAAGGCAGCAACTCTCGGCATGGCTACACCTTC

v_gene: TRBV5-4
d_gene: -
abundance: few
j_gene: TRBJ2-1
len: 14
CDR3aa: CASSLEAVDNEQFF
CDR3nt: TGTGCCAGCAGCTTAGAGGCGGTCGACAATGAGCAGTTCTTC

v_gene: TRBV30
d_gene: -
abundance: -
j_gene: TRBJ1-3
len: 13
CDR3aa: CARDEVSGNTIYF
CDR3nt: TGTGCCCGCGACGAGGTCTCTGGAAACACCATATATTTT

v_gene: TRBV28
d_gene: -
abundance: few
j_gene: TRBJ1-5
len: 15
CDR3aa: CASSFSARKEQPQHF
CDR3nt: TGTGCCAGCAGTTTTTCTGCCCGGAAGGAGCAGCCCCAGCATTTT

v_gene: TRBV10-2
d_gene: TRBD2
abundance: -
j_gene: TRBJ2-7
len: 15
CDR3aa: CASREMTSTLYEQYF
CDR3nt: TGCGCCAGCAGAGAGATGACTAGCACCCTCTACGAGCAGTACTTC

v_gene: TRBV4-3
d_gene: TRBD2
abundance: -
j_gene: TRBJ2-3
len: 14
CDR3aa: CASSQDGTSGGEYF
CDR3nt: TGCGCCAGCAGCCAAGATGGGACTAGCGGCGGAGAATATTTT

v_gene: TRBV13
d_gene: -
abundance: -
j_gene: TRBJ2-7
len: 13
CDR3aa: CASSHLGGAEQYF
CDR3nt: TGTGCCAGCAGCCACTTAGGAGGGGCCGAGCAGTACTTC

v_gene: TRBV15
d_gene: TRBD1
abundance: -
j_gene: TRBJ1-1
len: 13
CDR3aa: CATSPTGGTEAFF
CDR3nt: TGTGCCACCAGCCCTACAGGGGGCACTGAAGCTTTCTTT

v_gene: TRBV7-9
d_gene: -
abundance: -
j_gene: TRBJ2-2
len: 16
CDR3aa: CASSYRVTGNTGELFF
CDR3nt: TGTGCCAGCAGCTACCGGGTTACAGGGAACACCGGGGAGCTGTTTTTT

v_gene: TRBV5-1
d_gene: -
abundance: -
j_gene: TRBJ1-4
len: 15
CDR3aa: CASSLAGENNEKLFF
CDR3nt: TGCGCCAGCAGCTTGGCCGGGGAGAACAATGAAAAACTGTTTTTT

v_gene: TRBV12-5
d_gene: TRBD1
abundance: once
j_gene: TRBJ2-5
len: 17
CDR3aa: CASGPSLGTGPQETQYF
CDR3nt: TGTGCTAGTGGCCCAAGCCTCGGGACAGGACCCCAAGAGACCCAGTACTTC

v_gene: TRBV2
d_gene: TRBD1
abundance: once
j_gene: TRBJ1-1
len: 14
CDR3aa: CASSGGGASSEAFF
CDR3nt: TGTGCCAGCAGTGGAGGGGGCGCAAGTTCCGAAGCTTTCTTT

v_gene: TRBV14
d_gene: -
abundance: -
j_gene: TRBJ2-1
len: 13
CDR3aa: CASSQGFWDEQFF
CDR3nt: TGTGCCAGCAGCCAAGGATTCTGGGATGAGCAGTTCTTC

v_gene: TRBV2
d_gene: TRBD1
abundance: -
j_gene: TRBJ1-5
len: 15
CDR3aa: CASSGEQGPNQPQHF
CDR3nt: TGTGCCAGCAGTGGGGAACAGGGGCCCAATCAGCCCCAGCATTTT

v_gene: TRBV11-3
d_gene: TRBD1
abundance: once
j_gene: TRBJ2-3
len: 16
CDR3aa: CASSSTGTGVTDTQYF
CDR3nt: TGTGCCAGCAGCTCCACCGGGACAGGGGTCACAGATACGCAGTATTTT

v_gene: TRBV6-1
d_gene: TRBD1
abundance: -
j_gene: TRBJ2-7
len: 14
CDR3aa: CASNRGRRTYEQYF
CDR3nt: TGTGCCAGCAACAGGGGGCGCCGGACCTACGAGCAGTACTTC

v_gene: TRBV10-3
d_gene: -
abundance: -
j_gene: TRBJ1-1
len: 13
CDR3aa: CAISDRGSAEAFF
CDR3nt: TGTGCCATCAGTGATAGGGGTAGCGCTGAAGCTTTCTTT

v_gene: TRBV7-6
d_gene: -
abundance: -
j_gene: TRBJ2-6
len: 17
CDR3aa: CASSRHPSSSGANVLTF
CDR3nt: TGTGCCAGCAGCCGCCACCCAAGTAGCTCTGGGGCCAACGTCCTGACTTTC

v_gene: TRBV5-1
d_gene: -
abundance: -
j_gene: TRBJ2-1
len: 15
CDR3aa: CASSLGRGAYNEQFF
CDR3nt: TGCGCCAGCAGCTTGGGCAGGGGGGCCTACAATGAGCAGTTCTTC